The sequence of this T cell receptor (beta chain) was determined in a study of blood T cell repertoires in COVID-19. Study details: Acute-phase and convalescent COVID-19 samples originated in the United States, Italy and Spain.

The germline V gene has CDR1 MNHEY and CDR2 SVGAGI. V dropped 4 bases and J dropped 4 bases, with 13 bases sitting between them. The CDR3 is made up of 15 amino acids. Assay used: immunoSEQ multiplex PCR; TCRdb lists only in-frame clones, some missing. Among roughly 26,000 clones, 88% were seen once, and the ten largest hold roughly 16%. Sequenced input: peripheral blood. The chain is built from TRBV6-5 and TRBJ1-4, with D possibly matching TRBD1 (5 bases). The receptor was isolated from a man in his sixties or seventies with acute or convalescent COVID-19. In DNA, the CDR3 is TGTGCCAGCAGTTCAACGGGACTGATTAATGAAAAACTGTTTTTT. This encodes CASSSTGLINEKLFF.